Listed below are T cell receptor beta chains from one sample, sequenced in a study of human T cells and chemical hapten exposure. TCRdb independently ran MiXCR on the RACE reads; one entry per CDR3 protein. The sample shows 50,000 to 70,000 distinct CDR3 sequences, roughly 6.1% of them seen only once. Sample: whole blood. The source of these receptors is a female donor in good health. Some clones in this sample may be carry-over from other donors' samples. Both conserved end residues are part of each CDR3. The D gene is left open where the match is weak. Some rows have no size entry. The others give once, few or many, or a class for an expanded clone.

j_call,d_call,clone_size,v_call,cdr3_aa,cdr3_nt
TRBJ1-5,NA,many,TRBV3-1,CASSQEVGQPQHF,TGTGCCAGCAGCCAAGAAGTGGGGCAGCCCCAGCATTTT
TRBJ2-1,TRBD2,few,TRBV3-1,CASSQGAGDNEQFF,TGTGCCAGCAGCCAAGGTGCGGGAGACAATGAGCAGTTCTTC
TRBJ2-3,NA,many,TRBV20-1,CSARPSTDTQYF,TGCAGTGCTAGGCCTAGCACAGATACGCAGTATTTT
TRBJ2-3,TRBD2,few,TRBV28,CASSLQKAGETSTDTQYF,TGTGCCAGCAGTTTACAGAAGGCGGGGGAGACCAGCACAGATACGCAGTATTTT
TRBJ1-5,TRBD1,many,TRBV12-3/TRBV12-4,CASSPNGQGSPQPQHF,TGTGCCAGCAGTCCAAATGGACAGGGGTCCCCTCAGCCCCAGCATTTT
TRBJ2-4,TRBD1,few,TRBV20-1,CSARAPGQGKNIQYF,TGCAGTGCTAGAGCCCCCGGACAGGGAAAAAACATTCAGTACTTC
TRBJ2-5,TRBD2,many,TRBV20-1,CSARAASGFQETQYF,TGCAGTGCTAGAGCTGCTAGCGGTTTTCAAGAGACCCAGTACTTC
TRBJ1-5,NA,NA,TRBV12-3/TRBV12-4,CASSLGQGTNQPQHF,TGTGCCAGCAGTTTAGGTCAGGGTACCAATCAGCCCCAGCATTTT
TRBJ2-6,NA,few,TRBV6-1,CASNTDRRANVLTF,TGTGCCAGCAATACCGATAGGCGGGCCAACGTCCTGACTTTC
TRBJ2-3,TRBD2,many,TRBV7-2,CASSRLAGPFGADTQYF,TGTGCCAGCAGCAGACTAGCGGGGCCTTTCGGGGCAGATACGCAGTATTTT
TRBJ2-7,NA,few,TRBV14,CASSQRSEQYF,TGTGCCAGCAGCCAAAGGTCCGAGCAGTACTTC
TRBJ1-5,NA,NA,TRBV24-1,CATSALDGQPQHF,TGTGCCACCAGTGCCCTCGACGGTCAGCCCCAGCATTTT
TRBJ1-5,NA,NA,TRBV20-1,CSARAGFASNQPQHF,TGCAGTGCTAGAGCCGGTTTCGCGTCCAATCAGCCCCAGCATTTT
TRBJ1-5,TRBD1,NA,TRBV2,CASSWVDRGNQPQHF,TGTGCCAGCAGTTGGGTCGACAGGGGAAATCAGCCCCAGCATTTT
TRBJ1-5,NA,few,TRBV15,CATSRVPASPQHF,TGTGCCACCAGCAGGGTACCGGCATCGCCCCAGCATTTT
TRBJ2-7,TRBD1,many,TRBV6-5,CASSYTTGGEQYF,TGTGCCAGCAGTTACACGACAGGGGGCGAGCAGTACTTC
TRBJ2-6,NA,many,TRBV4-3,CASSQVRDRAGANVLTF,TGCGCCAGCAGCCAAGTTCGGGACCGAGCTGGGGCCAACGTCCTGACTTTC
TRBJ1-5,TRBD1,many,TRBV4-1,CASSLRILTGSNQPQHF,TGCGCCAGCAGCCTTAGAATACTGACAGGGAGCAATCAGCCCCAGCATTTT
TRBJ2-5,NA,NA,TRBV20-1,CSARSPSPQETQYF,TGCAGTGCTAGGTCCCCCTCGCCTCAAGAGACCCAGTACTTC
TRBJ1-2,TRBD1,NA,TRBV5-5,CASSRYPGQTNYGYTF,TGTGCCAGCAGCAGATATCCGGGACAGACTAACTATGGCTACACCTTC
TRBJ1-6,NA,many,TRBV4-1,CASSQDLGHYNSPLHF,TGCGCCAGCAGCCAAGATCTGGGACATTATAATTCACCCCTCCACTTT
TRBJ2-1,TRBD2,NA,TRBV4-3,CASSPNMGRGLADEQFF,TGCGCCAGCAGCCCAAATATGGGAAGAGGACTAGCTGATGAGCAGTTCTTC
TRBJ2-1,NA,few,TRBV29-1,CSDRDSYNEQFF,TGCAGCGACAGGGATTCCTACAATGAGCAGTTCTTC
TRBJ1-1,NA,many,TRBV6-1,CATYGVTNTEAFF,TGTGCCACCTACGGGGTAACGAACACTGAAGCTTTCTTT
TRBJ2-3,TRBD2,few,TRBV20-1,CSARGPGGRGTDTQYF,TGCAGTGCTAGAGGTCCCGGCGGGAGGGGCACAGATACGCAGTATTTT
TRBJ1-1,NA,many,TRBV28,CASSFLQGEAFF,TGTGCCAGCAGTTTTTTACAGGGTGAAGCTTTCTTT
TRBJ2-1,TRBD2,many,TRBV6-6,CASSPISGSGGNEQFF,TGTGCCAGCAGTCCCATTAGCGGGAGTGGTGGCAATGAGCAGTTCTTC
TRBJ2-3,NA,many,TRBV15,CATSLQGISTDTQYF,TGTGCCACCAGCCTTCAGGGGATAAGCACAGATACGCAGTATTTT
TRBJ1-4,NA,many,TRBV18,CASSPPQPLTEKLFF,TGTGCCAGCTCACCACCGCAGCCCTTGACTGAAAAACTGTTTTTT
TRBJ2-3,NA,few,TRBV14,CASSQAGDTQYF,TGTGCCAGCAGCCAAGCCGGAGATACGCAGTATTTT
TRBJ2-2,NA,few,TRBV7-2,CASSLGVGAAGELFF,TGTGCCAGCAGCTTAGGAGTCGGAGCGGCCGGGGAGCTGTTTTTT
TRBJ2-1,TRBD2,many,TRBV20-1,CSARTSPGEEQFF,TGCAGTGCCCGGACTAGCCCGGGCGAGGAGCAGTTCTTC
TRBJ2-2,NA,many,TRBV29-1,CSVGRSTGELFF,TGCAGCGTTGGACGGTCCACCGGGGAGCTGTTTTTT
TRBJ2-2,NA,many,TRBV24-1,CATSEPGSANTGELFF,TGTGCCACCAGTGAGCCGGGCAGCGCGAACACCGGGGAGCTGTTTTTT
TRBJ2-1,NA,NA,TRBV6-1,CASSLSTGYNEQFF,TGTGCCAGCAGTCTTTCGACAGGATACAATGAGCAGTTCTTC
TRBJ2-7,NA,many,TRBV28,CASTRTNPSYEQYF,TGTGCCAGCACCCGGACTAACCCTTCCTACGAGCAGTACTTC
TRBJ2-7,NA,many,TRBV14,CASSQGGWGRNEQYF,TGTGCCAGCAGCCAAGGGGGTTGGGGAAGGAACGAGCAGTACTTC
TRBJ2-7,NA,few,TRBV20-1,CSLTARVYEQYF,TGCAGCCTGACAGCCCGCGTCTACGAGCAGTACTTC
TRBJ1-2,NA,few,TRBV20-1,CSAREGVGMEGYTF,TGCAGTGCTAGAGAGGGGGTGGGGATGGAGGGCTACACCTTC
TRBJ2-7,TRBD2,few,TRBV29-1,CSARGSSYEQYF,TGCAGCGCCCGCGGGAGTTCCTACGAGCAGTACTTC
TRBJ1-1,TRBD1,many,TRBV5-1,CASSWGRTGDGTEAFF,TGCGCCAGCAGCTGGGGACGGACAGGGGATGGCACTGAAGCTTTCTTT
TRBJ1-5,NA,many,TRBV29-1,CSVAEGYNQPQHF,TGCAGCGTTGCTGAGGGGTACAATCAGCCCCAGCATTTT
TRBJ2-4,TRBD2,many,TRBV12-3/TRBV12-4,CASSFREGKNIQYF,TGTGCCAGCAGTTTTAGGGAGGGCAAAAACATTCAGTACTTC
TRBJ2-1,NA,few,TRBV13,CASSLQGNEQFF,TGTGCCAGCAGCTTACAGGGAAATGAGCAGTTCTTC
TRBJ2-7,NA,many,TRBV28,CASSLAGTGLHEQYF,TGTGCCAGCAGTTTGGCCGGGACTGGGTTGCACGAGCAGTACTTC
TRBJ1-5,NA,many,TRBV18,CASSPTRSENQPQHF,TGTGCCAGCTCGCCGACTAGATCGGAAAATCAGCCCCAGCATTTT
TRBJ2-4,NA,many,TRBV20-1,CSAALAGSNIQYF,TGCAGTGCTGCCCTGGCGGGCAGCAACATTCAGTACTTC
TRBJ2-5,NA,NA,TRBV12-3/TRBV12-4,CASSRGGVPQETQYF,TGTGCCAGCAGTCGTGGCGGGGTACCTCAAGAGACCCAGTACTTC
TRBJ2-3,NA,NA,TRBV7-9,CASSLGSALGSDTQYF,TGTGCCAGCAGCTTAGGCTCTGCGTTGGGCTCAGATACGCAGTATTTT
TRBJ1-5,TRBD1,few,TRBV29-1,CSVEAVNCYRGFNQPQHF,TGCAGCGTTGAAGCGGTGAACTGCTACAGGGGCTTTAATCAGCCCCAGCATTTT
TRBJ1-2,NA,many,TRBV6-1,CASTPGGAPYGYTF,TGTGCCAGCACTCCGGGCGGGGCACCCTATGGCTACACCTTC
TRBJ2-7,NA,many,TRBV6-1,CASSVNRVEQYF,TGTGCCAGCAGTGTGAACAGGGTCGAGCAGTACTTC
TRBJ1-1,NA,many,TRBV2,CASSEAPHQNTEAFF,TGTGCCAGCAGTGAAGCGCCACACCAGAACACTGAAGCTTTCTTT
TRBJ1-5,TRBD1,once,TRBV12-3/TRBV12-4,CASRLQGAGQPHHF,TGTGCCAGCAGGCTCCAGGGGGCAGGACAGCCCCATCATTTT
TRBJ2-7,NA,few,TRBV5-5,CASSQSKGGTDEQYF,TGTGCCAGCAGTCAATCAAAAGGGGGAACCGACGAGCAGTACTTC